These 32 T cell receptor beta chains came from one sample sequenced in a study of T cell repertoires in cytomegalovirus infection. Their recognized antigens are unknown. Using its own MiXCR run on the reads, TCRdb lists one record per CDR3 protein. The data contain roughly 990,000 distinct CDR3 sequences, around 30% of them singletons. Source: cultured CD8+ T cells from PBMCs, taken from culture after CMV antigen stimulation. The origin of the receptors is a human donor in good health (CMV status not recorded). Some clones in this sample may be carry-over from other donors' samples.

The CDR3 here is CASKRTRSYNEQFF. The CDR3 coding sequence is TGTGCCAGCAAAAGGACACGCTCCTACAATGAGCAGTTCTTC. The chain has TRBV27 and TRBJ2-1; D possibly corresponds to TRBD1 (5 bases). This CDR3 comprises 14 residues. CDR1 is MNHEY and CDR2 is SMNVEV in the germline V gene (reference sequence). The ends were cut back, 7 bases at V and 0 bases at J, with 10 bases in the middle.

This clonotype was seen only a few times. J is TRBJ1-4 and V is TRBV7-9, with D possibly matching TRBD1 (5 bases). The V gene lost 3 bases and the J gene lost 5 bases, with 13 bases spanning the gap. Germline V gene sequence: CDR1 SEHNR, CDR2 FQNEAQ (reference sequence). The CDR3 has 15 residues. The CDR3 DNA follows: TGTGCCAGCAGCTTCCTGGGACGGCTGAATGAAAAACTGTTTTTT. Its protein is CASSFLGRLNEKLFF.

The gene calls are TRBV20-1 and TRBJ1-1, with 7 bases lining up with TRBD1. This CDR3 spans 13 amino acids. Germline V gene data show CDR1 as DFQATT and CDR2 as SNEGSKA (reference sequence). J was trimmed by 1 base and V by 3 bases; bases with no gene match: 2. This CDR3 reads CSASSGGNTEAFF. CDR3 nucleotide sequence: TGCAGTGCTAGTTCAGGGGGGAACACTGAAGCTTTCTTT.

The sample holds many counts of this clonotype. The chain combines TRBV27 with TRBJ1-1; D is unclear. CDR1 and CDR2 (germline): MNHEY, SMNVEV (reference sequence). With 3 bases removed from V and 0 bases from J, the gap between germline ends came to 14 bases. The length of the CDR3 is 16 residues. This CDR3 reads CASSFNRQRVNTEAFF. DNA for the CDR3: TGTGCCAGCAGTTTCAATCGGCAGAGGGTGAACACTGAAGCTTTCTTT.

In this sample, this clonotype turned up many times. This sequence joins TRBV7-6 and TRBJ1-1; 11 bases are a match to TRBD1. CDR3 length: 17 residues. V was pared by 2 bases and J by 3 bases, with 8 bases of the junction left unmatched. Germline values: CDR1 SGHVS, CDR2 FNYEAQ. In nucleotides, the CDR3 is TGTGCCAGCAGCTTACTCCTCGGGGACAGGGGGGACACTGAAGCTTTCTTT. Translating it yields CASSLLLGDRGDTEAFF.

This clonotype was seen only a few times. The CDR3 region is CASISSPYEQYF. Written as DNA, the CDR3 is TGTGCCAGCATTAGCAGCCCCTACGAGCAGTACTTC. This chain connects TRBV6-1 to TRBJ2-7; D is undetermined. The germline V and J ends were trimmed by 7 bases and 2 bases, with 9 bases remaining between them. The CDR3 is made up of 12 amino acids. Germline values: CDR1 MNHNS, CDR2 SASEGT.

This clonotype was detected only a few times. This chain links TRBV7-6 with TRBJ2-7, with D tentatively TRBD2 (5 bases). Looked up from germline, CDR1 is SGHVS and CDR2 is FNYEAQ. This CDR3 contains 12 residues. V lost 7 bases and J lost 5, with 12 bases in between. CDR3 nucleotide sequence: TGTGCCAGCAACCTCGCGGGCCACGAGCAGTACGTC. This codes for CASNLAGHEQYV.

This chain uses TRBV7-6 with TRBJ1-3, with D unclear. The V gene's germline CDR1 is SGHVS and CDR2 FNYEAQ. V dropped 5 bases and J dropped 0 bases, with 8 bases sitting between them. CDR3 length: 14 residues. CDR3 in amino acids: CASSPIISGNTIYF. CDR3 DNA sequence: TGTGCCAGCAGCCCCATCATCTCTGGAAACACCATATATTTT.

The genes are TRBV5-8 and TRBJ2-2; perhaps D is TRBD1 or TRBD2 (5 bases each). The CDR3 sequence is 16 residues long. Germline V CDR1 and CDR2: SGHTS, YDEGEE. V shed 6 bases and J shed 3 bases, with 18 bases lying between them. CDR3 DNA sequence: TGTGCCAGCACCGAGGGACCGATGACTCACACCGGGGAGCTGTTTTTT. Amino acids: CASTEGPMTHTGELFF.

There are a few counts of this clonotype. V gene TRBV7-9 combines with J gene TRBJ2-7; D is undetermined. The length of the CDR3 is 11 residues. CDR1 is SEHNR and CDR2 is FQNEAQ in the germline V gene (reference sequence). Trimming shortened V by 5 bases and J by 6 bases, and 8 bases separated the two germline ends. This chain's CDR3 is CASSARAEQYF. The CDR3 DNA reads TGTGCCAGCAGCGCCCGGGCCGAGCAGTACTTC. The full variable domain, completed using reference TRBV7-9 and TRBJ2-7, is DTGVSQNPRHKITKRGQNVTFRCDPISEHNRLYWYRQTLGQGPEFLTYFQNEAQLEKSRLLSDRFSAERPKGSFSTLEIQRTEQGDSAMYLCASSARAEQYFGPGTRLTVT.

The chain uses TRBV29-1 and TRBJ2-4; possible D gene TRBD1, 5 bases. V gave up 4 bases and J gave up 11 bases, with 9 bases separating them. Germline V gene lookup returns CDR1 SQVTM and CDR2 ANQGSEA. The CDR3 is 10 amino acids. CDR3 sequence reads: CSVVRDVQYF. The CDR3 DNA reads TGCAGCGTTGTCAGGGATGTTCAGTACTTC.

CDR3 bases: TGCAGTGCTAGGTTGTACAGCGATGGCCGTGGCTACACCTTC. Translation gives CSARLYSDGRGYTF. The rearrangement joins TRBV20-1 to TRBJ1-2; unclear D gene. Germline CDR1 is DFQATT and CDR2 is SNEGSKA (reference sequence). V was trimmed by 3 bases and J by 7 bases, leaving 18 bases between them. This CDR3 has 14 amino acids.

V usage is TRBV6-1 and J usage is TRBJ1-6; maybe TRBD1 (6 bases). Germline V CDR1 and CDR2: MNHNS, SASEGT. The CDR3 length is 14 residues. Trimming took off 6 bases at V and 9 bases at J, with 15 bases between the two ends. CDR3 sequence: CASREGGSTSPLHF. DNA of the CDR3: TGTGCCAGCAGGGAGGGGGGCAGTACTTCACCCCTCCACTTT.

This chain joins TRBV19 and TRBJ1-1, with 7 bases that match TRBD1. Germline CDR1 is LNHDA and CDR2 is SQIVND (reference sequence). The CDR3 has 15 amino acids. After removal of 3 bases from V and 1 base from J, the junction contained 5 bases not matched to a gene. The CDR3 loop is CASSISAGGNTEAFF. CDR3 bases: TGTGCCAGTAGTATTTCGGCAGGGGGGAACACTGAAGCTTTCTTT.

The rearrangement links TRBV15 to TRBJ1-5; D might be TRBD1 (5 bases). Deletions cut 4 bases from V and 0 bases from J, with 13 bases between. Germline values: CDR1 LNHNV, CDR2 YYDKDF (reference sequence). CDR3 length equals 16 residues. The CDR3 loop reads CATSKRTQNSNQPQHF. The CDR3 nucleotides are TGTGCCACCAGCAAGAGGACACAGAATAGCAATCAGCCCCAGCATTTT.

At least ten counts were recorded for this clonotype. The rearrangement joins TRBV7-2 to TRBJ2-3, with D perhaps being TRBD1 or TRBD2 (6 bases each). V dropped 1 base and J dropped 2 bases, with 13 bases sitting between them. Germline V gene sequence: CDR1 SGHTA, CDR2 FQGNSA. There are 16 residues in the CDR3. The CDR3, as DNA: TGTGCCAGCAGCTTAGTGTATAGGGGGGTCACAGATACGCAGTATTTT. It translates to CASSLVYRGVTDTQYF. The full variable domain, its missing parts supplied by reference TRBV7-2 and TRBJ2-3, is GAGVSQSPSNKVTEKGKDVELRCDPISGHTALYWYRQSLGQGLEFLIYFQGNSAPDKSGLPSDRFSAERTGGSVSTLTIQRTQQEDSAVYLCASSLVYRGVTDTQYFGPGTRLTVL.

The rearrangement joins TRBV19 to TRBJ1-1, with a weak D call TRBD1 (5 bases). CDR1 and CDR2 from the germline V gene are LNHDA and SQIVND (reference sequence). The CDR3 contains 14 residues. Trimming took off 5 bases at V and 5 bases at J, with 15 bases between the two ends. CDR3 region: CASSFRVGKTEAFF. The CDR3 region has the DNA TGTGCCAGTAGTTTCAGGGTTGGGAAGACTGAAGCTTTCTTT.

The rearrangement uses TRBV7-2 and TRBJ2-1; 7 nucleotides align to TRBD2. Losses at the gene ends were 1 base for V and 4 bases for J; bases not matched to a gene: 7. CDR1 is SGHTA, CDR2 FQGNSA, per germline. The CDR3 spans 16 residues. CDR3 sequence (DNA): TGTGCCAGCAGCTTAGATTCCTGGGGGGGATACAATGAGCAGTTCTTC. Translated: CASSLDSWGGYNEQFF.

The rearrangement links TRBV19 to TRBJ1-5; D not certain. The CDR3 extends over 14 amino acids. V gave up 3 bases and J gave up 3 bases, with 9 bases separating them. CDR1 is LNHDA, CDR2 SQIVND, per germline (reference sequence). In nucleotides, the CDR3 is TGTGCCAGTAGTATTCGCGGGGACAATCAGCCCCAGCATTTT. Its translation: CASSIRGDNQPQHF.

The chain couples TRBV6-2 or TRBV6-3 to TRBJ2-3; 10 bases are shared with TRBD2. The length of the CDR3 is 16 residues. Germline V gives CDR1 MNHEY, CDR2 SVGEGT. V gave up 4 bases and J gave up 6 bases; unmatched junction bases: 10. CDR3 coding DNA: TGTGCCAGCAGTTCCCTGACTAGCGGGCTGGGGGATACGCAGTATTTT. Protein: CASSSLTSGLGDTQYF.

This clonotype was recorded at least ten times. The V gene is TRBV6-6, the J gene TRBJ2-7; a weak D match, TRBD1 (5 bases). The CDR3 spans 12 residues. Germline assignment: CDR1 MNHNY and CDR2 SVGAGI (reference sequence). V was shortened by 5 bases and J by 5 bases, with 10 bases between the two germline ends. CDR3 region: CASSHQGNEQYF. The CDR3 DNA is TGTGCCAGCAGTCATCAGGGAAACGAGCAGTACTTC.

This clonotype was detected many times. The chain uses TRBV27 and TRBJ1-1, with no clear D. Germline V gene data show CDR1 as MNHEY and CDR2 as SMNVEV (reference sequence). V was pared by 9 bases and J by 5 bases, with 16 bases between. The CDR3 runs to 13 residues. The CDR3 DNA is TGTGCCAGTAAGGGTGGGAGAACAACTGAAGCTTTCTTT. It is translated as CASKGGRTTEAFF.

This clonotype was counted once. The chain recombines TRBV4-1 with TRBJ1-6; D not certain. The length of the CDR3 is 20 residues. Germline-derived CDR1 and CDR2 are MGHRA and YSYEKL. The germline V and J ends were trimmed by 0 bases and 1 base, with 19 bases remaining between them. The CDR3 bases are TGCGCCAGCAGCCAAGATCCCGCCAGTGGGATTAGGTCCTATAATTCACCCCTCCACTTT. Translation: CASSQDPASGIRSYNSPLHF.

V and J are TRBV9 and TRBJ2-3; D tentatively reads TRBD1 or TRBD2 (5 bases each). V lost 3 bases and J lost 0, with 11 bases in between. The CDR3 extends over 15 amino acids. The V gene's germline CDR1 is SGDLS and CDR2 YYNGEE. The CDR3 nucleotides read TGTGCCAGCAGCGACCGGGACGGAAGCACAGATACGCAGTATTTT. This codes for CASSDRDGSTDTQYF.

The V call is TRBV7-9, the J call TRBJ1-3, with 7 bases fitting TRBD1. This CDR3 region has 15 residues. In germline, CDR1 is SEHNR, CDR2 FQNEAQ (reference sequence). J lost 4 bases, V lost 0 bases, and 3 bases had no gene match. CDR3: CASSLALGQGNTIYF. As DNA, the CDR3 is TGTGCCAGCAGCTTAGCGCTGGGACAGGGAAACACCATATATTTT.

This clonotype was detected only a few times. This chain uses TRBV27 with TRBJ2-4, with TRBD2 matching 10 bases. The CDR3 covers 17 residues. The junction had 8 bases not matched to a gene; V was cut back by 5 bases and J by 1 base. The germline gives CDR1 MNHEY, CDR2 SMNVEV (reference sequence). CDR3 region: CASSISGGAYAKNIQYF. In DNA form, the CDR3 reads TGTGCCAGCAGTATCAGCGGGGGGGCCTATGCCAAAAACATTCAGTACTTC.

This clonotype appeared once. The V call is TRBV27, the J call TRBJ1-5; 9 positions agree with TRBD1. Germline CDR1 and CDR2: MNHEY and SMNVEV (reference sequence). V lost 8 bases to trimming and J lost 7 bases; unmatched junction nucleotides: 9. The CDR3 runs 14 residues. The CDR3 loop reads CASGWGQGKQPQHF. CDR3 nucleotides: TGTGCCAGCGGTTGGGGACAGGGTAAGCAGCCCCAGCATTTT.

This chain joins TRBV3-1 and TRBJ2-3, with 8 bases lining up with TRBD1. The germline V gene has CDR1 LGHDT and CDR2 YNNKEL (reference sequence). This CDR3 region has 17 residues. V dropped 0 bases and J dropped 5; count of bases not matched to a gene: 10. The chain's CDR3 is CASSQDVYGQGGDTQYF. The CDR3 DNA follows: TGTGCCAGCAGCCAAGACGTTTACGGACAGGGTGGAGATACGCAGTATTTT.

This clonotype was seen only a few times. A junction end diverges from the germline sequence, so it may reflect a read error. The rearrangement uses TRBV7-7 and TRBJ1-4; 9 bases are shared with TRBD1. This CDR3 is 16 amino acids long. The germline gives CDR1 SSHAT, CDR2 FNYEAQ (reference sequence). In DNA, the CDR3 is TGTGCTAGCAGATACCCGGGACAGGGACTCGATGAAAAACTGTTTTTT. Translated: CASRYPGQGLDEKLFF.

CDR3 sequence: CASSFPQGMDGYTF. CDR3 coding DNA: TGTGCCAGCAGTTTCCCGCAGGGTATGGATGGCTACACCTTC. The rearrangement links TRBV28 to TRBJ1-2; TRBD1 is a possible D gene (5 bases). CDR1 is MDHEN, CDR2 SYDVKM, per germline. V shed 3 bases and J shed 6 bases, with 14 bases lying between them. This CDR3 region has 14 residues.

This clonotype was counted only a few times. The rearrangement links TRBV4-3 to TRBJ1-4; the match to TRBD1 covers 7 bases. Germline values: CDR1 LGHNA, CDR2 YSLEER. The V gene end was trimmed by 1 base and the J gene end by 1 base; junction bases not matched to a gene: 0. CDR3 length: 15 amino acids. The CDR3 DNA reads as TGCGCCAGCAGCCAAGGACAGGGAACTAATGAAAAACTGTTTTTT. Protein product: CASSQGQGTNEKLFF.

This sequence joins TRBV4-3 and TRBJ2-2; D remains unclear. Trimming stripped 0 bases from V and 2 bases from J, with 10 bases between. Per the germline V gene, CDR1 is LGHNA and CDR2 is YSLEER. This CDR3 spans 16 amino acids. The CDR3 here is CASSQDRLTNTGELFF. CDR3 sequence (DNA): TGCGCCAGCAGCCAAGACAGGTTAACTAACACCGGGGAGCTGTTTTTT.